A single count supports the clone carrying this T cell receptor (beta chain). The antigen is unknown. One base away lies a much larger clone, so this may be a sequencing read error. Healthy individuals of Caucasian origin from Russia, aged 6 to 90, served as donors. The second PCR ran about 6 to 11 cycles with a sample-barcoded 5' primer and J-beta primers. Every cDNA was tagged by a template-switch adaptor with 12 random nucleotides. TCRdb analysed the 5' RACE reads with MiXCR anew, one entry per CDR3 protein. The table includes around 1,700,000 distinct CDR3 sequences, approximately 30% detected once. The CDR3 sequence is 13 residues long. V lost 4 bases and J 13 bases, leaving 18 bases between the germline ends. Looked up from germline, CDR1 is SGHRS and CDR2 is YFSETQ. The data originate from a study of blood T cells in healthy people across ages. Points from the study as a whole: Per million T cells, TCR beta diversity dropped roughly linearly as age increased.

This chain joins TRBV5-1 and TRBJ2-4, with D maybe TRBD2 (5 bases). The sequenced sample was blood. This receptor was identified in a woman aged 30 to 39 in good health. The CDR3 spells CASSEGVDNEQYF. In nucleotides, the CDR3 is TGCGCCAGCAGCGAGGGAGTCGACAATGAGCAGTACTTC.